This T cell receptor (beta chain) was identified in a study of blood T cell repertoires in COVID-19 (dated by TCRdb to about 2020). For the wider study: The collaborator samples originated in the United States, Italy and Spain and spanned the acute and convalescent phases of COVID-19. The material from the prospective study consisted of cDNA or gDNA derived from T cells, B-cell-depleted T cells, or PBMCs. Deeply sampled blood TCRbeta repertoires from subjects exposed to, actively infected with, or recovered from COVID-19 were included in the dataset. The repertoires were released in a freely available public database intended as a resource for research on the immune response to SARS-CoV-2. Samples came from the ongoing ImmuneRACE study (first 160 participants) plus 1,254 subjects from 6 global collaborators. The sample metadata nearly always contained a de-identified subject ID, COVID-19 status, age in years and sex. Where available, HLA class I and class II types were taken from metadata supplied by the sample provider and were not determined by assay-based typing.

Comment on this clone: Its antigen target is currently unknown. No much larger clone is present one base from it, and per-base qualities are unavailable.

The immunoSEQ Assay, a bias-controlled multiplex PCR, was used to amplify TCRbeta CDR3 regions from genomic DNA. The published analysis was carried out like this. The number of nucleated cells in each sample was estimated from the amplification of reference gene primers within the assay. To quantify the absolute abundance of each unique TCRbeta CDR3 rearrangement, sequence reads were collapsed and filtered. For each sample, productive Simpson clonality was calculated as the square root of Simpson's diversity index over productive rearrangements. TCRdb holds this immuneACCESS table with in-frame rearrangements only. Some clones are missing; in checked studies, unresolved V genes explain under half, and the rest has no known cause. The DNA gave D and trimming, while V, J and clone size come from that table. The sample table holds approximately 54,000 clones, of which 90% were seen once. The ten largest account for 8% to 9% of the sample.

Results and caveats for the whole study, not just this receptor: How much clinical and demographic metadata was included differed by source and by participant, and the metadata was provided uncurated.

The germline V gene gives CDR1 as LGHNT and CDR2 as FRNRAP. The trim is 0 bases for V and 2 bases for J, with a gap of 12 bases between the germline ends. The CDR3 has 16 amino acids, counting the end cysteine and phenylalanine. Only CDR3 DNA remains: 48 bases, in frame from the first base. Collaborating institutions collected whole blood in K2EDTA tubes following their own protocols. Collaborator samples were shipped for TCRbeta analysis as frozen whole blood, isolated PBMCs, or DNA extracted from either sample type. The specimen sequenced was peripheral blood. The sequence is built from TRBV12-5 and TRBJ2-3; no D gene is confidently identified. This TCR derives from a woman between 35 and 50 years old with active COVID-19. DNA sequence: TGTGCTAGTGGTTTGGTACCCCCACCCTACACAGATACGCAGTATTTT. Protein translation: CASGLVPPPYTDTQYF.